These 24 T cell receptor beta chains originate from one sample sequenced in a study of blood T cells in healthy people across ages. Combining a sample-barcoded 5' primer with a J-beta primer mix, a second PCR ran for roughly 7 to 11 cycles. TCRdb independently ran MiXCR on the 5' RACE reads; one entry per CDR3 protein. This repertoire shows 540,000 or so distinct CDR3 sequences, 27% found once; its top ten account for 18%. Sequenced sample: blood. The receptors stem from a woman aged 70-85 years in good health.

This clonotype showed up just a few times. This chain joins TRBV5-6 and TRBJ1-6; D may be TRBD1 (6 bases). The ends were cut back, 2 bases at V and 2 bases at J, with 17 bases in the middle. Germline CDR1 SGHDT, CDR2 YYEEEE. The CDR3 runs 18 residues. Written as DNA, the CDR3 is TGTGCCAGCAGCTTACTCGTAGTCCGGACAGCCTATAATTCACCCCTCCACTTT. It translates to CASSLLVVRTAYNSPLHF.

The chain employs TRBV20-1 and TRBJ2-2; 9 bases line up with TRBD1. This CDR3 region has 16 residues. Looked up from germline, CDR1 is DFQATT and CDR2 is SNEGSKA (reference sequence). V was pared by 2 bases and J by 7 bases, with 11 bases of the junction left unmatched. The DNA for the CDR3 is TGCAGTGCTAGAATCGCCGGAACAGGGGGCCACGGGGAGCTGTTTTTT. It encodes CSARIAGTGGHGELFF.

This clonotype showed up just a few times. V and J are TRBV5-1 and TRBJ2-7; unclear D gene. The J call is in doubt because the DNA end fits TRBJ2-1 better. In germline, CDR1 is SGHRS, CDR2 YFSETQ. The CDR3 consists of 15 residues. This CDR3 is CASSFGDLRSNEQFF. The CDR3 DNA is TGCGCCAGCAGCTTTGGGGATCTAAGGTCCAATGAGCAGTTCTTC.

This clonotype was found a few times. The gene calls are TRBV29-1 and TRBJ2-1, with D uncertain. Germline V CDR1 and CDR2: SQVTM, ANQGSEA. Trimming cost V 4 bases and J 0 bases, with 7 bases left between them. The CDR3 length is 13 residues. The CDR3 sequence: CSVVRSSYNEQFF. CDR3 nucleotides: TGCAGCGTTGTAAGAAGCTCCTACAATGAGCAGTTCTTC.

The chain is built from TRBV28 and TRBJ2-5; TRBD1 matches at 8 bases. The last part of the DNA fits TRBJ2-1 better; the J call may be wrong. The germline gives CDR1 MDHEN, CDR2 SYDVKM. The CDR3 is made up of 12 amino acids. CDR3 bases: TGTGCCAGCAGACAGGGGGGCAATGAGCAGTTCTTC. The encoded protein is CASRQGGNEQFF.

Many counts were recorded for this clonotype. The DNA for the CDR3 is TGTGCCAGCAGTTACTCCGGCCGGGGCAGGGGCGAGACCCAGTACTTC. It codes for CASSYSGRGRGETQYF. The chain combines TRBV6-5 with TRBJ2-5; D possibly corresponds to TRBD1 (6 bases). The CDR3 runs to 16 residues. Germline V gene sequence: CDR1 MNHEY, CDR2 SVGAGI. V gave up 0 bases and J gave up 5 bases, with 16 bases separating them.

The table lists this clonotype with a few counts. The chain combines TRBV9 with TRBJ1-4, with TRBD1 as a possible D gene (5 bases). The CDR3 is made up of 14 amino acids. Trimming took off 0 bases at V and 4 bases at J, with 7 bases between the two ends. The germline V gene encodes CDR1 SGDLS and CDR2 YYNGEE. This CDR3 reads CASSVEGRNEKLFF. Here the CDR3 DNA reads TGTGCCAGCAGCGTAGAGGGGCGTAATGAAAAACTGTTTTTT.

The table lists this clonotype with a few counts. The chain recombines TRBV7-2 with TRBJ1-2, with 7 bases aligning to TRBD1. The V and J ends lost 3 bases and 0 bases, in that order; junction bases with no gene match: 7. Germline V gene sequence: CDR1 SGHTA, CDR2 FQGNSA. The CDR3 runs 16 residues. The chain's CDR3 is CASSFQGGLANYGYTF. CDR3 sequence (DNA): TGTGCCAGCAGCTTTCAGGGGGGGCTAGCTAACTATGGCTACACCTTC.

The rearrangement joins TRBV11-3 to TRBJ2-7; the D gene is possibly TRBD1 (6 bases). This CDR3 has 14 amino acids. The V gene's germline CDR1 is SGHNT and CDR2 YENEEA. V lost 5 bases and J 6 bases, leaving 17 bases between the germline ends. CDR3 sequence (DNA): TGTGCCAGCAGCAGAACCGGGACAACCGCCGAGCAGTACTTC. Its protein is CASSRTGTTAEQYF. Full variable domain (outside the CDR3, taken from reference TRBV11-3 and TRBJ2-7): EAGVVQSPRYKIIEKKQPVAFWCNPISGHNTLYWYLQNLGQGPELLIRYENEEAVDDSQLPKDRFSAERLKGVDSTLKIQPAELGDSAVYLCASSRTGTTAEQYFGPGTRLTVT.

The table lists this clonotype with a few counts. The rearrangement uses TRBV15 and TRBJ2-7; 8 bases are a match to TRBD2. The germline CDR1 and CDR2 sequences are LNHNV and YYDKDF (reference sequence). This CDR3 spans 15 amino acids. The V gene end was trimmed by 0 bases and the J gene end by 3 bases; junction bases not matched to a gene: 4. Written as DNA, the CDR3 is TGTGCCACCAGCAGAGAAGGCGGGGGGCTCTACGAGCAGTACTTC. This translates into CATSREGGGLYEQYF.

This clonotype was recorded a few times. This chain connects TRBV7-2 to TRBJ2-5; D could derive from TRBD1 or TRBD2 (5 bases each). V lost 2 bases and J 12 bases, leaving 13 bases between the germline ends. Germline V CDR1 and CDR2: SGHTA, FQGNSA. The CDR3 spans 12 residues. In nucleotides, the CDR3 is TGTGCCAGCAGCTTAAGCTTCGGGGCCGAGTACTTC. Encoded protein: CASSLSFGAEYF.

This chain joins TRBV3-1 and TRBJ1-1; D is perhaps TRBD1 (5 bases). Germline V gives CDR1 LGHDT, CDR2 YNNKEL (reference sequence). The germline V and J ends were trimmed by 4 bases and 1 base, with 13 bases remaining between them. The CDR3 length is 15 residues. The CDR3 here is CASSLRDRRNTEAFF. The CDR3 DNA reads as TGTGCCAGCAGCCTACGGGACCGACGGAACACTGAAGCTTTCTTT.

The chain has TRBV20-1 and TRBJ1-6, with 10 bases fitting TRBD1. The junction had 8 bases not matched to a gene; V was cut back by 6 bases and J by 0 bases. This CDR3 comprises 17 residues. Per the germline V gene, CDR1 is DFQATT and CDR2 is SNEGSKA (reference sequence). This CDR3 reads CSAWDRGLSSYNSPLHF. The CDR3 DNA sequence: TGCAGTGCGTGGGACAGGGGACTTAGCTCCTATAATTCACCCCTCCACTTT.

J is TRBJ2-1 and V is TRBV11-3; 12 bases fit TRBD1. J gave up 1 base and V 6 bases, and 16 bases lay outside the gene matches. Germline V lookup: CDR1 SGHNT, CDR2 YENEEA. The CDR3 is made up of 20 amino acids. The CDR3 DNA reads TGTGCCAGCAGTCTCGGAGGGGGACAGGGGGCTGTAAGGTCCTACAATGAGCAGTTCTTC. Protein: CASSLGGGQGAVRSYNEQFF.

The CDR3 DNA reads as TGCGCCAGCAGCCGGGTCAACAATGAGCAGTTCTTC. Translation: CASSRVNNEQFF. The gene calls are TRBV5-1 and TRBJ2-1; D remains unclear. Germline-derived CDR1 and CDR2 are SGHRS and YFSETQ. V lost 4 bases, J lost 5 bases, and 7 bases lay in between. The CDR3 covers 12 residues. Combining the CDR3 with reference TRBV5-1 and TRBJ2-1 gives the whole variable domain KAGVTQTPRYLIKTRGQQVTLSCSPISGHRSVSWYQQTPGQGLQFLFEYFSETQRNKGNFPGRFSGRQFSNSRSEMNVSTLELGDSALYLCASSRVNNEQFFGPGTRLTVL.

This clonotype was detected a few times. The chain combines TRBV6-5 with TRBJ2-1; D remains ambiguous. The V and J ends lost 0 bases and 0 bases respectively, with 12 bases between them. Per the germline V gene, CDR1 is MNHEY and CDR2 is SVGAGI. This CDR3 region has 17 residues. CDR3 residues: CASSYSPSTSSYNEQFF. The DNA of the CDR3 is TGTGCCAGCAGTTACTCGCCATCCACGAGCTCCTACAATGAGCAGTTCTTC.

The J gene is TRBJ2-3, the V gene TRBV10-3, with D possibly matching TRBD2 (6 bases). V lost 11 bases and J lost 2, with 14 bases in between. The germline V gene has CDR1 ENHRY and CDR2 SYGVKD. The CDR3 sequence is 13 residues long. The CDR3 coding sequence is TGTGCCGTGGAGGGTTTGAACACAGATACGCAGTATTTT. Translating gives CAVEGLNTDTQYF.

The chain is built from TRBV5-1 and TRBJ2-5; D is uncertain. V lost 4 bases and J 0 bases, leaving 7 bases between the germline ends. Per the germline V gene, CDR1 is SGHRS and CDR2 is YFSETQ. The CDR3 has 13 residues. In nucleotides, the CDR3 is TGCGCCAGCAGCCAGGCATACCAAGAGACCCAGTACTTC. This codes for CASSQAYQETQYF. Full variable domain (outside the CDR3, taken from reference TRBV5-1 and TRBJ2-5): KAGVTQTPRYLIKTRGQQVTLSCSPISGHRSVSWYQQTPGQGLQFLFEYFSETQRNKGNFPGRFSGRQFSNSRSEMNVSTLELGDSALYLCASSQAYQETQYFGPGTRLLVL.

The rearrangement links TRBV2 to TRBJ2-7, with a tentative D call TRBD2 (5 bases). V was shortened by 7 bases and J by 3 bases, with 13 bases between the two germline ends. The CDR3 is 13 amino acids. From germline, CDR1 is SNHLY and CDR2 FYNNEI. CDR3 sequence (DNA): TGTGCCAGCAAGGAGGAGCACGGCTACGAGCAGTACTTC. It codes for CASKEEHGYEQYF.

This clonotype was observed a few times. The rearrangement joins TRBV7-2 to TRBJ1-2; D unresolved. V gave up 1 base and J gave up 6 bases, with 12 bases separating them. The CDR3 runs 14 residues. Germline CDR1 reads SGHTA; CDR2 reads FQGNSA. CDR3 amino acids: CASSLGPGFHGYTF. CDR3 nucleotides: TGTGCCAGCAGCTTAGGTCCCGGGTTCCATGGCTACACCTTC.

This clonotype turned up a few times. This sequence joins TRBV5-6 and TRBJ2-1, with a weak D call TRBD2 (6 bases). TRBJ2-5 matches the DNA end more closely, so the J call is doubtful. This CDR3 region has 14 residues. In germline, CDR1 is SGHDT, CDR2 YYEEEE. CDR3 sequence: CASIAGLSQETQYF. The CDR3 bases are TGTGCCAGCATCGCAGGACTATCTCAAGAGACCCAGTACTTC.

The table lists this clonotype with a few counts. The chain has TRBV7-8 and TRBJ2-7, with D unclear. The germline gives CDR1 SGHVS, CDR2 FQNEAQ. The CDR3 totals 13 residues. V dropped 1 base and J dropped 9 bases, with 13 bases sitting between them. The CDR3 protein is CASSLDGRPAQYF. The DNA for the CDR3 is TGTGCCAGCAGCTTAGACGGGCGGCCCGCGCAGTACTTC.

This clonotype was counted a few times. V and J are TRBV27 and TRBJ2-1; TRBD2 is a possible D gene (6 bases). CDR1 is MNHEY and CDR2 is SMNVEV in the germline V gene (reference sequence). V was cut by 4 bases and J by 9 bases, with 16 bases left in between. The CDR3 extends over 14 amino acids. The CDR3 here is CASSWEPRRGEQFF. As DNA, the CDR3 is TGTGCCAGCAGTTGGGAACCGAGGAGGGGTGAGCAGTTCTTC.

Points on this clonotype: A much larger clone lies one base from this, so it may be a read error. The chain employs TRBV4-3 and TRBJ2-1; no firm D call. Deletions cut 4 bases from V and 4 bases from J, with 14 bases between. The CDR3 extends over 15 amino acids. The V gene's germline CDR1 is LGHNA and CDR2 YSLEER. CDR3 sequence: CASSPSIGRYNEQFF. The CDR3 DNA reads TGCGCCAGCAGCCCGTCTATCGGGCGTTACAATGAGCAGTTCTTC.